The clone carrying this T cell receptor (beta chain) was detected ten times or more. The antigen remains undetermined. The sample is drawn from a study of T cells after yellow fever vaccination. Findings and limits, study-wide: Abundant clonotypes from the bulk population could contaminate FACS-sorted repertoires. A small share of clonotypes appeared in both CD4 and CD8 compartments. Subsequent booster samples again held most clones from primary vaccination (approximately 95% CD4, about 86% CD8).

A universal primer site and UMIs were added as TCR cDNA was made by 5'RACE template switching. MiXCR, run by TCRdb on the 5' RACE reads, gives a single entry per CDR3 protein. The table includes some 320,000 distinct CDR3 sequences, over 3.5% detected once. The CDR3 spans 15 residues. The V gene end was trimmed by 3 bases and the J gene end by 4 bases; junction bases not matched to a gene: 7. Germline values: CDR1 SGHTA, CDR2 FQGTGA. The TCR was taken from a man aged 18 to 29 who received the YFV17D yellow fever vaccine. Sequenced material: PBMCs, taken 5 days after the yellow fever booster vaccination. The rearrangement joins TRBV7-3 to TRBJ2-5, with 8 nucleotides matching TRBD1. CDR3 sequence: CASSFQAGTGETQYF. DNA for the CDR3: TGTGCCAGCAGCTTCCAAGCCGGGACAGGAGAGACCCAGTACTTC.